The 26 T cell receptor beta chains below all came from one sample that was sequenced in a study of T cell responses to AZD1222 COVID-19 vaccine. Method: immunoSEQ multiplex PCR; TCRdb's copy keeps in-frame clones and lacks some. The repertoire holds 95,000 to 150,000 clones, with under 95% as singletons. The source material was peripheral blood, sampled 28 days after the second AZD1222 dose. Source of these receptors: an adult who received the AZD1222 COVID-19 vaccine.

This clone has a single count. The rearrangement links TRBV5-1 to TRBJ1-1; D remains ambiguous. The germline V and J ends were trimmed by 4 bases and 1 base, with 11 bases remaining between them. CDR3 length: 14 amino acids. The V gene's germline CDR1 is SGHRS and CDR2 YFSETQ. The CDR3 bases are TGCGCCAGCAGCCTCCTCTACAGGAACACTGAAGCTTTCTTT. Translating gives CASSLLYRNTEAFF.

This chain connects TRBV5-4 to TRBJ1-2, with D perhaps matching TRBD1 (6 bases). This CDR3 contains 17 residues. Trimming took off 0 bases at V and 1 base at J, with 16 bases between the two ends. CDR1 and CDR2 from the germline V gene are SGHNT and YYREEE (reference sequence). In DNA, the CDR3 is TGTGCCAGCAGCTTGGGGGGGGCGGAGGCGCTTAACTATGGCTACACCTTC. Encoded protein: CASSLGGAEALNYGYTF.

CDR3: CAIRPSRTGDTGELFF. In DNA, the CDR3 is TGTGCCATCAGACCCTCTAGGACAGGGGACACCGGGGAGCTGTTTTTT. The chain is built from TRBV10-3 and TRBJ2-2, with 9 bases fitting TRBD1. Germline-derived CDR1 and CDR2 are ENHRY and SYGVKD. This CDR3 contains 16 residues. V was clipped by 6 bases and J by 3 bases; unmatched bases: 8.

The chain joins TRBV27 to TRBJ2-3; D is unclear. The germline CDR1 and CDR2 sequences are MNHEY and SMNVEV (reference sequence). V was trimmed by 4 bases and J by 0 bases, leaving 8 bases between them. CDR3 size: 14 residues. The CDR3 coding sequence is TGTGCCAGCAGTTGGGTCCGGAGCACAGATACGCAGTATTTT. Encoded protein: CASSWVRSTDTQYF.

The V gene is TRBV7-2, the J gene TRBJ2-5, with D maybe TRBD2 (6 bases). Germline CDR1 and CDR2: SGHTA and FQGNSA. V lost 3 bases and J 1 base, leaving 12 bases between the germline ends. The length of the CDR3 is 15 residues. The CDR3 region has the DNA TGTGCCAGCAGCTTCCATGGGCGGGGCCAAGAGACCCAGTACTTC. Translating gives CASSFHGRGQETQYF.

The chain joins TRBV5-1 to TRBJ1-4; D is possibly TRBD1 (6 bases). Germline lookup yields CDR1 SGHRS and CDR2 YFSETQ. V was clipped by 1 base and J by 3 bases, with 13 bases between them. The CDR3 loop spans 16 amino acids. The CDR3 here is CASSLPGGSPNEKLFF. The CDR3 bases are TGCGCCAGCAGCTTGCCCGGGGGCAGTCCTAATGAAAAACTGTTTTTT.

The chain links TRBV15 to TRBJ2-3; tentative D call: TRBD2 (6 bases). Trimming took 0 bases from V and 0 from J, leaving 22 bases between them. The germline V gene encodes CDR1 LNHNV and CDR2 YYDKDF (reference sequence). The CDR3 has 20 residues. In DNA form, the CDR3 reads TGTGCCACCAGCAGAGATTGGTTGGCAGCTGGAGGGCGTAGCACAGATACGCAGTATTTT. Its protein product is CATSRDWLAAGGRSTDTQYF.

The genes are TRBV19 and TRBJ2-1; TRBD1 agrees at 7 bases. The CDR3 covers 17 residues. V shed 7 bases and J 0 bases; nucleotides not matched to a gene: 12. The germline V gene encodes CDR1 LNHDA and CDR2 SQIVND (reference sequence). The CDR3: CASIIGVRTGSYNEQFF. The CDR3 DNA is TGTGCCAGTATCATCGGGGTGAGGACAGGCTCCTACAATGAGCAGTTCTTC.

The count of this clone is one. In DNA, the CDR3 is TGTGCCAGCAGCTTACTTACAGGGGGGCCCCTCTATGGCTACACCTTC. Translating it yields CASSLLTGGPLYGYTF. This chain joins TRBV5-8 and TRBJ1-2; 8 bases agree with TRBD1. Looked up from germline, CDR1 is SGHTS and CDR2 is YDEGEE. The trim removed 2 bases at V and 4 bases at J, leaving 10 bases unmatched. This CDR3 comprises 16 residues.

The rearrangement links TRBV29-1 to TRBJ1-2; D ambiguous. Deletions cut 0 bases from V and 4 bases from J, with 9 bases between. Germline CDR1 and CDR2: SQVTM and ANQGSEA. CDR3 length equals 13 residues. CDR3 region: CSVEDPDSYGYTF. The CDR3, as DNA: TGCAGCGTTGAAGATCCGGATAGCTATGGCTACACCTTC.

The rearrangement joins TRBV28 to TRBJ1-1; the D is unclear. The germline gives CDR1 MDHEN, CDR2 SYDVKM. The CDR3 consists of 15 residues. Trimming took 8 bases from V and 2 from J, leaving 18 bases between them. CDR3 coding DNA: TGTGCCAGCGGGTGGAGAGGACGGAGAAACACTGAAGCTTTCTTT. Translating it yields CASGWRGRRNTEAFF.

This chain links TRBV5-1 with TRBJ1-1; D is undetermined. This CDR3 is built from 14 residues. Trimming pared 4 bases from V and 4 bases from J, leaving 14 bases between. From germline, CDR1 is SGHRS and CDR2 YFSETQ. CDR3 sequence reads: CASSVGERGTEAFF. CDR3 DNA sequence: TGCGCCAGCAGCGTAGGAGAAAGAGGCACTGAAGCTTTCTTT.

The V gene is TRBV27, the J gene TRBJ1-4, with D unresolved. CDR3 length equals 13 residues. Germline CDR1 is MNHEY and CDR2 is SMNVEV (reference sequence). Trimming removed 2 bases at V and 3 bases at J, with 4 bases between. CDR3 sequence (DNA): TGTGCCAGCAGTTTAATATCTAATGAAAAACTGTTTTTT. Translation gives CASSLISNEKLFF.

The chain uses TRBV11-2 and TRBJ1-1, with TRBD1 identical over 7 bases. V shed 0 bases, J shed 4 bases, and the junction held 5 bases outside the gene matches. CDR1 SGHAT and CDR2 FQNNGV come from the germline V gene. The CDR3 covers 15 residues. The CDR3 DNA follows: TGTGCCAGCAGCTTAGAAGGGACAGCCTTCACTGAAGCTTTCTTT. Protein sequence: CASSLEGTAFTEAFF.

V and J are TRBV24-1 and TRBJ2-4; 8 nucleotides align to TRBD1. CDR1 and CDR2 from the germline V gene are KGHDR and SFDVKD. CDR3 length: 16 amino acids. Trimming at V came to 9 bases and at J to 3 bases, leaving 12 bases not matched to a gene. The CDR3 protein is CATGRTGRPSKNIQYF. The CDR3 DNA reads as TGTGCCACCGGAAGGACAGGGCGGCCTAGCAAAAACATTCAGTACTTC.

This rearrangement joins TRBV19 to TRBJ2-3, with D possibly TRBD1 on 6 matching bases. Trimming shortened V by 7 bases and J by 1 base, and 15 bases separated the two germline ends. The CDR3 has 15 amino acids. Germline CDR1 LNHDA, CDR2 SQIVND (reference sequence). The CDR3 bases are TGTGCCAGTACCTTAACAGGGATGCGCACAGATACGCAGTATTTT. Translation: CASTLTGMRTDTQYF. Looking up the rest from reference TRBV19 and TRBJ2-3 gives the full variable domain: DGGITQSPKYLFRKEGQNVTLSCEQNLNHDAMYWYRQDPGQGLRLIYYSQIVNDFQKGDIAEGYSVSREKKESFPLTVTSAQKNPTAFYLCASTLTGMRTDTQYFGPGTRLTVL.

CDR3 sequence (DNA): TGTGCCAGCAGCTTGTACTACAGGGTCGCAACTAATGAAAAACTGTTTTTT. Its protein is CASSLYYRVATNEKLFF. The chain uses TRBV11-2 and TRBJ1-4; a weak D match, TRBD1 (6 bases). The ends were cut back, 3 bases at V and 0 bases at J, with 14 bases in the middle. Germline loops: CDR1 SGHAT, CDR2 FQNNGV. The CDR3 is made up of 17 amino acids.

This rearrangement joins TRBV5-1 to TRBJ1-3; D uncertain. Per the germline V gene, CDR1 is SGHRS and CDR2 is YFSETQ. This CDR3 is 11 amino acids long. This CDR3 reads CVYSPLNTIYF. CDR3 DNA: TGCGTCTACAGTCCTCTAAACACCATATATTTT.

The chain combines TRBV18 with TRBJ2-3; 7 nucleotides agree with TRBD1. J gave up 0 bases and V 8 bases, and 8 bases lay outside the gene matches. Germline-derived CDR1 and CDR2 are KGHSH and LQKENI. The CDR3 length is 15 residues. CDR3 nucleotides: TGTGCCAGCACCCCTCGACAGGGTAGCACAGATACGCAGTATTTT. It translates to CASTPRQGSTDTQYF.

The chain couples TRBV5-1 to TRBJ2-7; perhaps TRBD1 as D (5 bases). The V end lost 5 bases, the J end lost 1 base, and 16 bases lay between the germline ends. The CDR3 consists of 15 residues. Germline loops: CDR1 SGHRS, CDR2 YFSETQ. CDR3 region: CASRSDSKASYEQYF. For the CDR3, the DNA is TGCGCCAGCAGATCCGACAGTAAAGCATCCTACGAGCAGTACTTC.

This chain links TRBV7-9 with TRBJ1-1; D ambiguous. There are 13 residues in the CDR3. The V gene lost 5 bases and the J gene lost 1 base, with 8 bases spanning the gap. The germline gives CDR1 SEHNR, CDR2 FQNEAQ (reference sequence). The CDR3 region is CASSPGRNTEAFF. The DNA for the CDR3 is TGTGCCAGCAGCCCCGGTAGGAACACTGAAGCTTTCTTT.

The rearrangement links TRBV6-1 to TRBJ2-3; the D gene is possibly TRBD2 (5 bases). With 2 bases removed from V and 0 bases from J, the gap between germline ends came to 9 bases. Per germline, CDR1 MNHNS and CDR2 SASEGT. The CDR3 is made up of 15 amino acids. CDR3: CASSESGYSTDTQYF. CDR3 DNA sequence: TGTGCCAGCAGTGAAAGCGGATACAGCACAGATACGCAGTATTTT.

CDR3 region: CASKPGRDSLGYTF. In DNA form, the CDR3 reads TGTGCCAGCAAACCGGGACGGGACTCTCTAGGCTACACCTTC. The rearrangement links TRBV27 to TRBJ1-2; TRBD1 might be the D (5 bases). The CDR3 loop spans 14 amino acids. The germline CDR1 and CDR2 sequences are MNHEY and SMNVEV (reference sequence). Trimming took off 7 bases at V and 8 bases at J, with 20 bases between the two ends.

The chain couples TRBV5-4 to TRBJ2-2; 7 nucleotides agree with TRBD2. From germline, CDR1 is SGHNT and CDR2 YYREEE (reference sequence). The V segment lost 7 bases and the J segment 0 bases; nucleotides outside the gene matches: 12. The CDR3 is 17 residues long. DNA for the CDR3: TGTGCCAGCTCGGTTGGGGGGGGACTCACGAACACCGGGGAGCTGTTTTTT. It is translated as CASSVGGGLTNTGELFF.

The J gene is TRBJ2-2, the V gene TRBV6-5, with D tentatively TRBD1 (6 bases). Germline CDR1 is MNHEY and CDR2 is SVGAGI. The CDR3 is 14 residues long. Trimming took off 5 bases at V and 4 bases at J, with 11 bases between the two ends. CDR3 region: CASSRQGITGELFF. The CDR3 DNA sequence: TGTGCCAGCAGTAGGCAGGGGATCACCGGGGAGCTGTTTTTT.

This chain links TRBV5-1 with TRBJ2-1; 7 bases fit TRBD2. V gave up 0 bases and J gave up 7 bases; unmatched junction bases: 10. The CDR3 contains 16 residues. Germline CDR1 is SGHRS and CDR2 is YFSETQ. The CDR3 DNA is TGCGCCAGCAGCTTGGATGTAGCTAGCGGAATAAATGAGCAGTTCTTC. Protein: CASSLDVASGINEQFF.